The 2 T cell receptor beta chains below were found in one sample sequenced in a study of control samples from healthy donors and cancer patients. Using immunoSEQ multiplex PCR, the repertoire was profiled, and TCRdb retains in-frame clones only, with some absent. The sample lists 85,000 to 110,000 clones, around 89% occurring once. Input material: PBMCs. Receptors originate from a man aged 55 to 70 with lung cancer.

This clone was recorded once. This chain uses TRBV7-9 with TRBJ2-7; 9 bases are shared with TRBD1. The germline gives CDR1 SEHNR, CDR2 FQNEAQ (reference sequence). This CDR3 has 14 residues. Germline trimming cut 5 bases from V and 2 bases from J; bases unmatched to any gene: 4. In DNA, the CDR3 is TGTGCCAGCAGCACCGGGACAGGGACCTACGAGCAGTACTTC. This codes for CASSTGTGTYEQYF. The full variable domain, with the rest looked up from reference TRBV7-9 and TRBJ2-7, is DTGVSQNPRHKITKRGQNVTFRCDPISEHNRLYWYRQTLGQGPEFLTYFQNEAQLEKSRLLSDRFSAERPKGSFSTLEIQRTEQGDSAMYLCASSTGTGTYEQYFGPGTRLTVT.

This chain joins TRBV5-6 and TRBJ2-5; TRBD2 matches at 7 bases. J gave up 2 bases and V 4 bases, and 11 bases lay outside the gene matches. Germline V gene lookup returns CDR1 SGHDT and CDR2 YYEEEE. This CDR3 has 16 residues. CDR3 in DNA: TGTGCCAGCAGCCCTACGAGGGGACTACTACAAGAGACCCAGTACTTC. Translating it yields CASSPTRGLLQETQYF.